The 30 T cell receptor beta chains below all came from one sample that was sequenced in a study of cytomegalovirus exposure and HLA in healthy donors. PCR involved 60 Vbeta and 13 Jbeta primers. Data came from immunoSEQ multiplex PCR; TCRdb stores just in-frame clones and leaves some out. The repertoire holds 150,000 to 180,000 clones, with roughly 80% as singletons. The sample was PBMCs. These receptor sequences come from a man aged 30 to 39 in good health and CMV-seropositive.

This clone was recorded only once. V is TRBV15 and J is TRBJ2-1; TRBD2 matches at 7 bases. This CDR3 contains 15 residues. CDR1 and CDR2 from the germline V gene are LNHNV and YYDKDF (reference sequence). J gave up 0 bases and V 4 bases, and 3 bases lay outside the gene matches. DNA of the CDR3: TGTGCCACCAGCACGGAGCGGGGCTCCTACAATGAGCAGTTCTTC. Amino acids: CATSTERGSYNEQFF.

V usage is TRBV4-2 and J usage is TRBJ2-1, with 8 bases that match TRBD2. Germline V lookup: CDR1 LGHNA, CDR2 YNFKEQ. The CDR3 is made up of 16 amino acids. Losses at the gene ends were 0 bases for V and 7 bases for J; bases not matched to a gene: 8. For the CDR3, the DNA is TGTGCCAGCAGCCAAGAAGCCGGGACTAGTATAAATGAGCAGTTCTTC. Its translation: CASSQEAGTSINEQFF.

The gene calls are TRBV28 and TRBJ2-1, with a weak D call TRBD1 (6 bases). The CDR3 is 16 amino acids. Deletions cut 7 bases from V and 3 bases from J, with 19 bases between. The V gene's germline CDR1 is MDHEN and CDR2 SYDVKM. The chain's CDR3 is CASIPRGRGYYNEQFF. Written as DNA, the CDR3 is TGTGCCAGCATCCCACGGGGCAGGGGCTACTACAATGAGCAGTTCTTC.

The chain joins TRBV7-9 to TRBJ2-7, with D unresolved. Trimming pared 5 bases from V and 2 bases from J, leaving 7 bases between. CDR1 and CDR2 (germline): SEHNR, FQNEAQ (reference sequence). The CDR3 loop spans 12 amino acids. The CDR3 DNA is TGTGCCAGCAGCCGCGGAACCTACGAGCAGTACTTC. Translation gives CASSRGTYEQYF.

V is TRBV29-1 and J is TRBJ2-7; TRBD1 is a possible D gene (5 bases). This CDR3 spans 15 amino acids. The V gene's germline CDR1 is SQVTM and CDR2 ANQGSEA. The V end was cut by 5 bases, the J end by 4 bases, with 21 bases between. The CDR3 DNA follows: TGCAGCGTTACTACGAGTCAAAGGGGTTTTTACGAGCAGTACTTC. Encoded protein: CSVTTSQRGFYEQYF.

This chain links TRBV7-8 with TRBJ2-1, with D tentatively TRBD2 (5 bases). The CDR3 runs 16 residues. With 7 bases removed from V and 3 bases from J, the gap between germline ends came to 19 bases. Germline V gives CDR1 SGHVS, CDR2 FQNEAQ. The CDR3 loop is CASTPRSGPSYNEQFF. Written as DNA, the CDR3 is TGTGCCAGCACCCCCAGAAGCGGCCCTAGCTACAATGAGCAGTTCTTC.

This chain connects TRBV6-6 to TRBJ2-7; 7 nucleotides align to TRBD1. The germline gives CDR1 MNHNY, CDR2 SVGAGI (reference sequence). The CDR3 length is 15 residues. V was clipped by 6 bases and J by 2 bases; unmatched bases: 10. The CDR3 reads CASSSGQDGTYEQYF. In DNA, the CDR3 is TGTGCCAGCAGCTCCGGACAGGATGGGACCTACGAGCAGTACTTC.

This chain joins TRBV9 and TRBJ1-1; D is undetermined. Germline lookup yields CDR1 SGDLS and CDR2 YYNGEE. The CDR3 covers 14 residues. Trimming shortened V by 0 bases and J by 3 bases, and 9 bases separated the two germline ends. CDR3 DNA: TGTGCCAGCAGCGTAGTGGCTGACTACACTGAAGCTTTCTTT. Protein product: CASSVVADYTEAFF.

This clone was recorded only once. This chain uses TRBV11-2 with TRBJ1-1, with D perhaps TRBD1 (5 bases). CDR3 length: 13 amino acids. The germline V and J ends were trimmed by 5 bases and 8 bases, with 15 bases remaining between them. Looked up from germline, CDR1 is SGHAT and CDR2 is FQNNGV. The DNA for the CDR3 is TGTGCCAGCAGCGTACGGGGGACGGGAGAAGCTTTCTTT. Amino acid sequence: CASSVRGTGEAFF.

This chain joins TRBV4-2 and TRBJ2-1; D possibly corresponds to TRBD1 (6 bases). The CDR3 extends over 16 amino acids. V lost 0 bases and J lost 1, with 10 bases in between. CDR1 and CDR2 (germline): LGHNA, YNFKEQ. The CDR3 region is CASSQDRDMSYNEQFF. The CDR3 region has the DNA TGTGCCAGCAGCCAAGATCGGGACATGTCCTACAATGAGCAGTTCTTC.

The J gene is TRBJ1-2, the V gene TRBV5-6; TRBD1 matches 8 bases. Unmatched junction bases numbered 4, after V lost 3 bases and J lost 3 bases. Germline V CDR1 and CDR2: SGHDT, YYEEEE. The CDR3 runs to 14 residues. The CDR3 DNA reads TGTGCCAGCAGCTCCCGGACAGGGTACTATGGCTACACCTTC. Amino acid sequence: CASSSRTGYYGYTF.

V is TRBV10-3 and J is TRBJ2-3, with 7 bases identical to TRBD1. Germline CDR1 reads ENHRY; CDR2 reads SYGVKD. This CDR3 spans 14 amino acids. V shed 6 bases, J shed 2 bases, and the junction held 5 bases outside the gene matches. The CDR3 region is CAIRGTANTDTQYF. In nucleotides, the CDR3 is TGTGCCATCAGGGGGACAGCCAACACAGATACGCAGTATTTT.

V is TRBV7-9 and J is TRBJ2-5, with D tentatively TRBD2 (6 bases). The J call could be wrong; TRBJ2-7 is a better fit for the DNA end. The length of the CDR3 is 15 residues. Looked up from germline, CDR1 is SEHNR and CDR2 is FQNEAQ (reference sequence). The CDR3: CASSLAWDSDYEQYF. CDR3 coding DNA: TGTGCCAGCAGCTTAGCTTGGGACTCAGATTACGAGCAGTACTTC.

CDR3 loop: CAWSPGDTQYF. CDR3 DNA sequence: TGTGCCTGGAGCCCGGGGGATACGCAGTATTTT. The V call is TRBV30, the J call TRBJ2-3; a possible D gene is TRBD2 (5 bases). V was shortened by 3 bases and J by 6 bases, with 7 bases between the two germline ends. Germline V CDR1 and CDR2: GTSNPN, SVGIG (reference sequence). CDR3 length: 11 residues.

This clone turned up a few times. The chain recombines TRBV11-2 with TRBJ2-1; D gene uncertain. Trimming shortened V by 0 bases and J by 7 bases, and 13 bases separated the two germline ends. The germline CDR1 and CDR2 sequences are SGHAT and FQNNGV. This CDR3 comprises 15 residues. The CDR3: CASSLEPPPRNEQFF. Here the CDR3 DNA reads TGTGCCAGCAGCTTAGAACCCCCACCGAGGAATGAGCAGTTCTTC.

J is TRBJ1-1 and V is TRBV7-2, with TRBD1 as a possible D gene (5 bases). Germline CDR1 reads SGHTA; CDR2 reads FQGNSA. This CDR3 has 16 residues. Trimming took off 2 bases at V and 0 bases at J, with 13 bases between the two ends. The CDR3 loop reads CASSLRPAGLNTEAFF. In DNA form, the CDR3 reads TGTGCCAGCAGCTTAAGACCGGCGGGGCTGAACACTGAAGCTTTCTTT.

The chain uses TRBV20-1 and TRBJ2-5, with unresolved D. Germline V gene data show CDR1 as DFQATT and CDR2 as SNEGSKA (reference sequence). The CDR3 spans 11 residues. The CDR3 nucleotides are TGCAGCTACTCATACCAAGAGACCCAGTACTTC. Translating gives CSYSYQETQYF.

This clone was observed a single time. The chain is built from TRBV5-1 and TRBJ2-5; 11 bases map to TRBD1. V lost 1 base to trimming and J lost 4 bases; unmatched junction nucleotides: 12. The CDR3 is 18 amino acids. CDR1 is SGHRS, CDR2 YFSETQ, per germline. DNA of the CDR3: TGCGCCAGCAGCTTGTCAGTCGTCGGACAGGGGGCTCGAGAGACCCAGTACTTC. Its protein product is CASSLSVVGQGARETQYF.

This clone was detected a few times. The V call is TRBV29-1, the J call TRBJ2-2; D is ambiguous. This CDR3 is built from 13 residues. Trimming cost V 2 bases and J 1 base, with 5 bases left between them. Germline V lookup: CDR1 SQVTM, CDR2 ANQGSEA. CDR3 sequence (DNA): TGCAGCGTTGAATCACAGAACACCGGGGAGCTGTTTTTT. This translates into CSVESQNTGELFF.

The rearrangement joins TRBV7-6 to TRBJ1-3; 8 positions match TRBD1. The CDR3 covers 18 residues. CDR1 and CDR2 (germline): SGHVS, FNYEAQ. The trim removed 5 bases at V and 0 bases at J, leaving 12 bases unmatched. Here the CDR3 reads CASSPGQATNPSGNTIYF. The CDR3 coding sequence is TGTGCCAGCAGCCCGGGACAGGCGACGAATCCCTCTGGAAACACCATATATTTT.

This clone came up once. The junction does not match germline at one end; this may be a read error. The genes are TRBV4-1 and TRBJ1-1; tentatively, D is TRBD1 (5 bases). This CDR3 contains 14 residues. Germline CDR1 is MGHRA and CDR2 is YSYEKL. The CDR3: CASSQDRGGPSVLF. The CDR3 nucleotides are TGCGCCAGCAGCCAAGATCGGGGGGGACCCTCCGTCCTCTTT.

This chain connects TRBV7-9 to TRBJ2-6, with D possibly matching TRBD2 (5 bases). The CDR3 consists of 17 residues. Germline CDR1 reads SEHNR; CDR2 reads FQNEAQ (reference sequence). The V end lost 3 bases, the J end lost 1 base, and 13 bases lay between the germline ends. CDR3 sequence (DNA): TGTGCCAGCAGCTTCTTCCCACGGGGATCTGGGGCCAACGTCCTGACTTTC. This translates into CASSFFPRGSGANVLTF.

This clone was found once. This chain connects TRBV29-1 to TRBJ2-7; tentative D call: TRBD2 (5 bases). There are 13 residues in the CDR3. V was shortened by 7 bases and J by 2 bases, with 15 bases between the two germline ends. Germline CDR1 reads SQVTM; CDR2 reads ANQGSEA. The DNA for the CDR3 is TGCAGCGCCTTTGGAGCGGCCGCCTACGAGCAGTACTTC. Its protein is CSAFGAAAYEQYF.

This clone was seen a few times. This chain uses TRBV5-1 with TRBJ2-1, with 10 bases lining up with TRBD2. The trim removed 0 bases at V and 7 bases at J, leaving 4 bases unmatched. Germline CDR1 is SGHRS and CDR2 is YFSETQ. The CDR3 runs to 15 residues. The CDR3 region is CASSLGAGGGNEQFF. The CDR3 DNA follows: TGCGCCAGCAGCTTGGGAGCGGGAGGGGGGAATGAGCAGTTCTTC. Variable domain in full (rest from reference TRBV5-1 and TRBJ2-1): KAGVTQTPRYLIKTRGQQVTLSCSPISGHRSVSWYQQTPGQGLQFLFEYFSETQRNKGNFPGRFSGRQFSNSRSEMNVSTLELGDSALYLCASSLGAGGGNEQFFGPGTRLTVL.

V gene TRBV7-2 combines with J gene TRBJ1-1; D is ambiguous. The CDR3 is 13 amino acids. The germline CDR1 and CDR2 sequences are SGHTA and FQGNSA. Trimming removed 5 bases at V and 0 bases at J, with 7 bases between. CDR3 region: CASSLDMNTEAFF. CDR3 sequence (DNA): TGTGCCAGCAGCCTTGACATGAACACTGAAGCTTTCTTT.

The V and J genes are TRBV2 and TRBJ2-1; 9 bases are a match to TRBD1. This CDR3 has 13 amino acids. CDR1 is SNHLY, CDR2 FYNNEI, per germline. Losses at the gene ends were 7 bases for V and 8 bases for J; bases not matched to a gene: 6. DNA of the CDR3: TGTGCCAGCACCCAGGACAGGGGCTATGAGCAGTTCTTC. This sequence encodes CASTQDRGYEQFF.

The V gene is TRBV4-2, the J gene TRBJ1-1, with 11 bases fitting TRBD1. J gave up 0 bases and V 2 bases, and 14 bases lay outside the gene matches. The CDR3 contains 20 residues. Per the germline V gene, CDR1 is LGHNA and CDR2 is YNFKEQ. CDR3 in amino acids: CASSQQARTGGLIMNTEAFF. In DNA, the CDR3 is TGTGCCAGCAGCCAACAAGCCAGGACAGGGGGCTTGATTATGAACACTGAAGCTTTCTTT.

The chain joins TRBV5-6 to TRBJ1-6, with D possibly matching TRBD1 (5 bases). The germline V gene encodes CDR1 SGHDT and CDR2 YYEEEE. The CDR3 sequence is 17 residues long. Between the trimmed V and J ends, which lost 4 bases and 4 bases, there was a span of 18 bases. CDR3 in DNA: TGTGCCAGCAGCACAGGACCCGGAACTGGGTATAATTCACCCCTCCACTTT. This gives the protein CASSTGPGTGYNSPLHF.

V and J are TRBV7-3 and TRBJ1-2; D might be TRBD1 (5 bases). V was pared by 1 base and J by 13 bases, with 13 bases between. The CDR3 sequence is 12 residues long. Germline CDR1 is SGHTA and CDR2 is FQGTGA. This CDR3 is CASSLRITGPTF. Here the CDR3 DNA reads TGTGCCAGCAGCTTAAGGATCACAGGACCCACCTTC.

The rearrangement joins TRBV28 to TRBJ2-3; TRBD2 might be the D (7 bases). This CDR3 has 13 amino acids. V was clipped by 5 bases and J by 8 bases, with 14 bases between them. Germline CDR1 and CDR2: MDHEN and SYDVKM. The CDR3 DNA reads TGTGCCAGCAGTAAGCGGGACACCCGTACGCAGTATTTT. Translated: CASSKRDTRTQYF. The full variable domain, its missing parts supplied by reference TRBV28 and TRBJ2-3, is DVKVTQSSRYLVKRTGEKVFLECVQDMDHENMFWYRQDPGLGLRLIYFSYDVKMKEKGDIPEGYSVSREKKERFSLILESASTNQTSMYLCASSKRDTRTQYFGPGTRLTVL.